The rows below give T cell receptor beta chains drawn from one sample of a study of T cells after yellow fever vaccination. Using its own MiXCR run on the 5' RACE reads, TCRdb lists one record per CDR3 protein. The sample includes a few hundred thousand distinct CDR3 sequences, 8.5% to 10% of them seen just once. The specimen was PBMCs, collected on the day of the first yellow fever vaccination. The origin of the receptors is a man between 18 and 29 years old who received the YFV17D yellow fever vaccine. Both conserved end residues are trimmed from each CDR3.

CDR3 protein: ASSLAVGQGVRTGELF
J gene: TRBJ2-2
V gene: TRBV11-1

CDR3 protein: ASSRDNRAEETQY
J gene: TRBJ2-5
V gene: TRBV5-1

CDR3 protein: ASSEVTADQPQH
J gene: TRBJ1-5
V gene: TRBV2

CDR3 protein: ASRGWDRDNEQF
J gene: TRBJ2-1
V gene: TRBV6-2/TRBV6-3

CDR3 protein: ASGYRGPDTQY
J gene: TRBJ2-3
V gene: TRBV2

CDR3 protein: SVPLTGDYGYT
J gene: TRBJ1-2
V gene: TRBV20-1

CDR3 protein: ASTQRQGSSTGELF
J gene: TRBJ2-2
V gene: TRBV19

CDR3 protein: ASSYAGGPYNEQF
J gene: TRBJ2-1
V gene: TRBV6-5

CDR3 protein: AISETSGDGGELF
J gene: TRBJ2-2
V gene: TRBV10-3

CDR3 protein: ASSSPLRSYNEQF
J gene: TRBJ2-1
V gene: TRBV12-3/TRBV12-4

CDR3 protein: ASSSHTKRAGANAEQF
J gene: TRBJ2-1
V gene: TRBV5-1

CDR3 protein: ASSAAEPPDTQY
J gene: TRBJ2-3
V gene: TRBV9

CDR3 protein: ASSSSRGQGEYSETQY
J gene: TRBJ2-5
V gene: TRBV27

CDR3 protein: ASSENSEVETQY
J gene: TRBJ2-5
V gene: TRBV2

CDR3 protein: ASSQGQVAGSLH
J gene: TRBJ1-6
V gene: TRBV18

CDR3 protein: ASLRGRMNTEAF
J gene: TRBJ1-1
V gene: TRBV6-1

CDR3 protein: ASSFAGTSTDTQY
J gene: TRBJ2-3
V gene: TRBV9

CDR3 protein: AISGTRDSYGNEKLF
J gene: TRBJ1-4
V gene: TRBV10-3

CDR3 protein: ASSRGPPGETQY
J gene: TRBJ2-5
V gene: TRBV5-1

CDR3 protein: ASSPSRASGANVLT
J gene: TRBJ2-6
V gene: TRBV11-2

CDR3 protein: ASSPRAGYEQY
J gene: TRBJ2-7
V gene: TRBV19

CDR3 protein: ASLGKGFSSYNEQF
J gene: TRBJ2-1
V gene: TRBV21-1

CDR3 protein: SARDVSGFNEQY
J gene: TRBJ2-7
V gene: TRBV20-1

CDR3 protein: ASSEAGLMSNYGYT
J gene: TRBJ1-2
V gene: TRBV6-1

CDR3 protein: ASSLFETRNTEAF
J gene: TRBJ1-1
V gene: TRBV7-6

CDR3 protein: ASSLGGTNTYSNQPQH
J gene: TRBJ1-5
V gene: TRBV11-2

CDR3 protein: ASSYSNLPNTEAF
J gene: TRBJ1-1
V gene: TRBV6-5

CDR3 protein: ASSLEGITGELF
J gene: TRBJ2-2
V gene: TRBV5-1

CDR3 protein: ASSYGRLQETQY
J gene: TRBJ2-5
V gene: TRBV5-1

CDR3 protein: ASSGEAWDQPQH
J gene: TRBJ1-5
V gene: TRBV12-3/TRBV12-4

CDR3 protein: ASSYIKADNTGELF
J gene: TRBJ2-2
V gene: TRBV6-5

CDR3 protein: SARQRVAGGRYNEQF
J gene: TRBJ2-1
V gene: TRBV20-1

CDR3 protein: ASREGQFNYGYT
J gene: TRBJ1-2
V gene: TRBV5-4

CDR3 protein: ASSRYGGEGYT
J gene: TRBJ1-2
V gene: TRBV14

CDR3 protein: ASSYSKATGYGYT
J gene: TRBJ1-2
V gene: TRBV6-5

CDR3 protein: AISAGTKGDTQY
J gene: TRBJ2-3
V gene: TRBV10-3

CDR3 protein: SVEGGGPTDTQY
J gene: TRBJ2-3
V gene: TRBV29-1

CDR3 protein: ATSMSPGQGVANEQF
J gene: TRBJ2-1
V gene: TRBV15

CDR3 protein: ASSQVGGAGTRQTQY
J gene: TRBJ2-3
V gene: TRBV3-1

CDR3 protein: ASSQHPLTAHESSYNSPLH
J gene: TRBJ1-6
V gene: TRBV4-1

CDR3 protein: ASSYTDRLNTEAF
J gene: TRBJ1-1
V gene: TRBV6-5

CDR3 protein: ASSASNEQF
J gene: TRBJ2-1
V gene: TRBV19

CDR3 protein: ASSYRLAGGPRWETQY
J gene: TRBJ2-5
V gene: TRBV7-6

CDR3 protein: SVRTGPDTQY
J gene: TRBJ2-3
V gene: TRBV29-1

CDR3 protein: SARALWGMRGELF
J gene: TRBJ2-2
V gene: TRBV20-1

CDR3 protein: ASSVRGLNTEAF
J gene: TRBJ1-1
V gene: TRBV18

CDR3 protein: ASSETNSYNEQF
J gene: TRBJ2-1
V gene: TRBV5-1

CDR3 protein: ASSLIGTDGANVLT
J gene: TRBJ2-6
V gene: TRBV5-6